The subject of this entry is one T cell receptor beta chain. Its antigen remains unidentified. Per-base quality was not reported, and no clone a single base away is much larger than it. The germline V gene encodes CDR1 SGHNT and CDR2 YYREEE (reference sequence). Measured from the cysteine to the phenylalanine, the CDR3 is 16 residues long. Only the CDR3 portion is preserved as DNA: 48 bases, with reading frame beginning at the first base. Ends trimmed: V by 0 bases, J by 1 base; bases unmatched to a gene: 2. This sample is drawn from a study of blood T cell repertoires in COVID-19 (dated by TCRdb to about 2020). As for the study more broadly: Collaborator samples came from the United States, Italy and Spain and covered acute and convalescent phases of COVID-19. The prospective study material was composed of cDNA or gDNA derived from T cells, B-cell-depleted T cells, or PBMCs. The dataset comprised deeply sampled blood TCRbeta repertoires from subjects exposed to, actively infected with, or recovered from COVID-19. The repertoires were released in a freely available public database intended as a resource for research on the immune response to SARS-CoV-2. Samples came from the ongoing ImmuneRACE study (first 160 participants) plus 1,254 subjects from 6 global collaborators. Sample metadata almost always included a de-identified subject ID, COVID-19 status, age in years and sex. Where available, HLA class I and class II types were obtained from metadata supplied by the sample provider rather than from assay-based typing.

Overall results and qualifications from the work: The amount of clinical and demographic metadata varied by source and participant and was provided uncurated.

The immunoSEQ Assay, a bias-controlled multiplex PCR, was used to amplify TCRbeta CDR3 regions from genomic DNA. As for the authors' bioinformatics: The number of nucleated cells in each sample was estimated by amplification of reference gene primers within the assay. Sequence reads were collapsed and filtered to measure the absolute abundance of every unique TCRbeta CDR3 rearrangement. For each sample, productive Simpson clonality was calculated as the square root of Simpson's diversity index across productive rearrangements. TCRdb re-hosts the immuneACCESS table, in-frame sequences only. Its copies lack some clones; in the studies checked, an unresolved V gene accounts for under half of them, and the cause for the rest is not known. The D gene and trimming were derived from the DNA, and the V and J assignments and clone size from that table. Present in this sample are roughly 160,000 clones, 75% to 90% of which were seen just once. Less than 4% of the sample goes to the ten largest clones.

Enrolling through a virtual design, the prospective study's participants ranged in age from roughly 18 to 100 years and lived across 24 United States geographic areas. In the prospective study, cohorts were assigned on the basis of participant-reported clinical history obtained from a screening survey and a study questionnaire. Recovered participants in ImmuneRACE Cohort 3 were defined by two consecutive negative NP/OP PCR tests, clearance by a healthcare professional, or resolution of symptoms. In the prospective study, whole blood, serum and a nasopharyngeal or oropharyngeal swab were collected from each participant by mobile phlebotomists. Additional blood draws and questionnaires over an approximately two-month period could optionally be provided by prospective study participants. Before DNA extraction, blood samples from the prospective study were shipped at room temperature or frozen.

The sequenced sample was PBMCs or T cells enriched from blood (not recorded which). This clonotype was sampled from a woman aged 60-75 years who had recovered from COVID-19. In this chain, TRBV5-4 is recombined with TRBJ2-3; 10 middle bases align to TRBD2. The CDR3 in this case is CASSLATSGGTDTQYF. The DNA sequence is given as TGTGCCAGCAGCTTGGCAACTAGCGGGGGCACAGATACGCAGTATTTT.